Listed below are T cell receptor beta chains from one sample, sequenced in a study of blood T cells in healthy people across ages. MiXCR was run by TCRdb on the 5' RACE reads, yielding one entry per CDR3 protein. The table includes hundreds of thousands of distinct CDR3 sequences, roughly 21% detected once. The source material was blood. The receptors shown here come from a man between 65 and 85 years old in good health. CDR3s include the opening cysteine and the closing phenylalanine or tryptophan. The D gene is left open where the match is weak. Clone sizes are given selectively: once, few, many, or a class where the clone is expanded.

J,size,V,D,DNA,CDR3
TRBJ2-1,few,TRBV29-1,TRBD1,TGCAGCGTCCCGGGACAGGGATTGTACAATGAGCAGTTCTTC,CSVPGQGLYNEQFF
TRBJ2-1,.,TRBV5-1,TRBD1,TGCGCCAGCAGGTCGGGACAGGGGGACGAGCAGTTCTTC,CASRSGQGDEQFF
TRBJ1-1,.,TRBV3-1,.,TGTGCCAGCAGCCAAAAGAACCGGGCCTCTAACATTGAAGCTTTCTTT,CASSQKNRASNIEAFF
TRBJ2-5,once,TRBV12-3/TRBV12-4,.,TGTGCCAGCAGTTTTTCCGATGAGAAGTTCTTC,CASSFSDEKFF
TRBJ2-2,.,TRBV20-1,.,TGCAGTGTCAGAGGGGGGGGATCGAACACCGGGGAGCTGTTTTTT,CSVRGGGSNTGELFF
TRBJ2-6,.,TRBV24-1,TRBD1,TGTGCCACCAGTGCAACTGACAGGGGGGAATCTGGGGCCAACGTCCTGACTTTC,CATSATDRGESGANVLTF
TRBJ2-7,few,TRBV28,.,TGTGCCAGCACTTCAGGGAACGAGCAGTACTTC,CASTSGNEQYF
TRBJ1-3,few,TRBV20-1,.,TGCAGTACTAGCGCGGGAAACACCATATATTTT,CSTSAGNTIYF
TRBJ2-1,.,TRBV12-3/TRBV12-4,TRBD2,TGTGCCAGCAGTTTAATGGCGGGAGGGCAGGGGAGCCATGAGCAGTTCTTC,CASSLMAGGQGSHEQFF
TRBJ1-5,.,TRBV7-2,.,TGTGCCAGCAGCTTAACCGGCTTTGGTCAGCCCCAGCATTTT,CASSLTGFGQPQHF
TRBJ2-3,.,TRBV10-2,.,TGCGCCAGCAGTGAGAGTACAGTGATGGCTAGCGCAGATACGCAGTATTTT,CASSESTVMASADTQYF
TRBJ2-7,.,TRBV11-1,TRBD2,TGTGCCAGCAGCACCAGTGGACTAGCGGGTGTTGGTGAGCAGTACTTC,CASSTSGLAGVGEQYF
TRBJ1-5,.,TRBV14,.,TGTGCCAGCAGCCAAGATCACGGTCAGCCCCAGCATTTT,CASSQDHGQPQHF
TRBJ2-7,.,TRBV28,.,TGTGCCAGCAGTTTATTAGCAGGGGCCTACTACGAGCAGTACTTC,CASSLLAGAYYEQYF
TRBJ1-1,.,TRBV28,.,TGTGCCAGCAGTTTTCAGGGGATGGGCACTGAAGCTTTCTTT,CASSFQGMGTEAFF
TRBJ1-1,.,TRBV12-3/TRBV12-4,TRBD1,TGTGCCAGCAGTTCGGGACAGAGGCGCACTGAAGCTTTCTTT,CASSSGQRRTEAFF
TRBJ2-7,few,TRBV20-1,TRBD2,TGCAGTGCTCGAGCGGGAGGGTTCTACGAGCAGTACTTC,CSARAGGFYEQYF
TRBJ2-1,few,TRBV20-1,TRBD2,TGCAGCGCAACCGGGACTAGCGGGAGTTGGACGACCAATGAGCAGTTCTTC,CSATGTSGSWTTNEQFF
TRBJ2-3,many,TRBV7-3,.,TGTGCCAGCAGCTTAGAGGGCCTTTCGGGGCAGTATTTT,CASSLEGLSGQYF
TRBJ1-2,.,TRBV20-1,.,TGCAGTGCTAGAGATAACTATGGCTACACCTTC,CSARDNYGYTF
TRBJ2-2,.,TRBV3-1,.,TGTGCCAGCAGCCAAGTGGACAGCAACACCGGGGAGCTGTTTTTT,CASSQVDSNTGELFF
TRBJ1-1,few,TRBV5-1,TRBD1,TGCGCCAGCAGCTCGGCGGGACAGGGTTTGGTCACTGAAGCTTTCTTT,CASSSAGQGLVTEAFF
TRBJ2-4,few,TRBV14,.,TGTGCCAGCAGCCCCCGCGTTAGGGCTGGGGCCAAAAACATTCAGTACTTC,CASSPRVRAGAKNIQYF
TRBJ2-1,.,TRBV14,.,TGTGCCAGCAGCCAGGGGACTCACGGTAATGAGCAGTTCTTC,CASSQGTHGNEQFF
TRBJ2-5,.,TRBV20-1,TRBD1,TGCAGTGCCTTCGACAGGGAAGAGACCCAGTACTTC,CSAFDREETQYF
TRBJ2-5,.,TRBV20-1,TRBD2,TGCAGTGCTAGCGCAAGCGGGAGGGTGGAGACCCAGTACTTC,CSASASGRVETQYF
TRBJ2-3,.,TRBV12-3/TRBV12-4,.,TGTGCCAGCAGTCCTCCCTTGCCTAGCACAGATACGCAGTATTTT,CASSPPLPSTDTQYF
TRBJ1-2,.,TRBV3-1,.,TGTGCCAGCAGCTACGCGGAAACAGGAGAATATGGCTACACCTTC,CASSYAETGEYGYTF
TRBJ1-5,few,TRBV20-1,TRBD1,TGCAGTGCTAAACAACAGGGGGAGCACCATCAGCCCCAGCATTTT,CSAKQQGEHHQPQHF
TRBJ1-4,few,TRBV4-3,TRBD1,TGCGCCAGCAGCCAAGATTTATTGGTACAGGGGGGAACTAATGAAAAACTGTTTTTT,CASSQDLLVQGGTNEKLFF
TRBJ2-4,few,TRBV24-1,.,TGTGCCACCAGTGATCCAGGGTTCCCCCCGCGGGACTTATGGACGCGCAAAAACATTCAGTACTTC,CATSDPGFPPRDLWTRKNIQYF
TRBJ2-3,few,TRBV7-2,TRBD1,TGTGCCAGCAGCCCTGTTGGGACAGGCCTCACAGATACGCAGTATTTT,CASSPVGTGLTDTQYF
TRBJ1-5,.,TRBV10-3,.,TGTGCCATCAGTGAGCGGCCAAATCAGCCCCAGCATTTT,CAISERPNQPQHF
TRBJ2-5,.,TRBV7-9,TRBD1,TGTGCCAGCAGATCGAGGGGACAGGGCTTCCAAGAGACCCAGTACTTC,CASRSRGQGFQETQYF
TRBJ2-1,many,TRBV29-1,.,TGCAGCGTTGGACTAGGGCACCGAACGGATGAGCAGTTCTTC,CSVGLGHRTDEQFF
TRBJ2-5,.,TRBV5-1,TRBD1,TGCGCCAGCAGCTTGAGGGACAGGGTCACAGAGACCCAGTACTTC,CASSLRDRVTETQYF
TRBJ2-1,few,TRBV20-1,TRBD2,TGCAGTGCTCCGACTAGCGGGGTCCCCTACAATGAGCAGTTCTTC,CSAPTSGVPYNEQFF
TRBJ1-4,.,TRBV20-1,.,TGCAGTGGGGGGGATAATGAAAAACTGTTTTTT,CSGGDNEKLFF
TRBJ1-5,few,TRBV7-2,TRBD1,TGTGCCAGCAGCTCAGCCCGAAACAGGGGCAGAAATCAGCCCCAGCATTTT,CASSSARNRGRNQPQHF
TRBJ2-5,.,TRBV28,.,TGTGCCAGCAGTATTCCCGCAGGGTCCTCAGAGACCCAGTACTTC,CASSIPAGSSETQYF
TRBJ2-7,.,TRBV6-6,.,TGTGCCAGCAGTTACTCCCCCGGAGGGAACTCTCTCGGGGAGCAGTACTTC,CASSYSPGGNSLGEQYF
TRBJ2-5,many,TRBV10-3,.,TGTGCCATCAGGGACAGTCTGGAGACCCAGTACTTC,CAIRDSLETQYF
TRBJ1-1,.,TRBV29-1,.,TGCAGCGTTGGGGAATTGAACACTGAAGCTTTCTTT,CSVGELNTEAFF
TRBJ2-3,.,TRBV7-8,.,TGTGCCAGCAGCGAAGAGGTGTCTAGCACAGATACGCAGTATTTT,CASSEEVSSTDTQYF
TRBJ1-1,few,TRBV20-1,TRBD1,TGCAGTGCCACTACAGGGGCGGACACTGAAGCTTTCTTT,CSATTGADTEAFF
TRBJ2-3,.,TRBV27,.,TGTGCCAGCAGTTCGGAGCCCACAGATACGCAGTATTTT,CASSSEPTDTQYF
TRBJ2-7,few,TRBV11-2,.,TGTGCCAGCAGCGTCACAGGGAACTCCTACGAGCAGTACTTC,CASSVTGNSYEQYF
TRBJ2-5,few,TRBV5-1,TRBD2,TGCGCCAGCAGCTTGAGTGGAGCGGGAGGTAAAGAGACCCAGTACTTC,CASSLSGAGGKETQYF
TRBJ2-5,few,TRBV9,.,TGTGCCAGCAGCGTAGGGTTCTTGGACAGTCTCCAAGAGACCCAGTACTTC,CASSVGFLDSLQETQYF
TRBJ1-3,.,TRBV28,TRBD1,TGTGCCAGCAGTTTATGGGGGACAGGGACAAGCTCTGGAAACACCATATATTTT,CASSLWGTGTSSGNTIYF
TRBJ2-5,.,TRBV20-1,TRBD2,TGCAGTGCTAGAGGATCCGCTAGCGGGAGATTGGGGACCCAGTACTTC,CSARGSASGRLGTQYF
TRBJ2-1,.,TRBV7-2,TRBD2,TGTGCCAGCAGCCCGAGTAGCGGGGTTTTCGATGAGCAGTTCTTC,CASSPSSGVFDEQFF
TRBJ2-7,once,TRBV20-1,TRBD2,TGCAGTGCTAGCAGACTAGCGGGGAACTACGAGCAGTACTTC,CSASRLAGNYEQYF
TRBJ1-5,.,TRBV27,.,TGTGCCAGCAAGACACAAAACGGGAATCAGCCCCAGCATTTT,CASKTQNGNQPQHF
TRBJ1-4,few,TRBV12-3/TRBV12-4,TRBD1,TGTGCCAGCAGTCCCGGACAGGGGGCCCCTGCTGAAAAACTGTTTTTT,CASSPGQGAPAEKLFF